The entry that follows covers one T cell receptor (beta chain) sequence. Its antigen is currently not known. No base qualities exist here, and no much larger clone lies one base off it. The sample comes from a study of T-cell memory formation after mild COVID-19 (dated by TCRdb to the early 2020s). Notes on the research overall: Most TCR sequence clusters were specific to one of the two donors. T-cell clones expanding and contracting after mild COVID-19 in two donors were tracked by longitudinal TCRalpha and TCRbeta repertoire sequencing. Two young, previously healthy adult volunteers, one female and one male, were included in the cohort. The paper as a whole reports these results and caveats: The study covered only a couple of mild cases, and larger cohorts including severe cases with pre-infection samples were considered necessary. SARS-CoV-2 specificity of the second-wave clones peaking on day 37 was not confirmed. Contracting CD4+ clones were found mainly in CM and EM memory subsets, while CD8+ clones were enriched in EMRA. Clones that contracted from day 15 to 85 showed balanced CD4/CD8 phenotypes, whereas a second wave of clones that expanded from day 15 to 37 leaned towards CD4+. Some responding clones were detected in pre-infection memory, suggesting pre-existing cross-reactive memory T cells joined the SARS-CoV-2 response.

Sequencing was carried out with an Illumina NovaSeq 6000. TCRalpha and TCRbeta cDNA libraries were built by 5'RACE with constant-segment primers, adding sample barcodes and unique molecular identifiers. RNA was extracted from every sample with Trizol reagent. Library amplification was performed in two PCR steps, and a second sample barcode and Illumina TruSeq adapters were introduced in the second step. Sequencing of libraries was performed on an Illumina NovaSeq with 2 x 150 bp paired-end reads. As for the original processing: Reads were demultiplexed and collapsed into UMI-guided consensus sequences with migec v1.2.7. Using mixcr v2.1.11, the UMI consensuses were aligned to TRA and TRB V and J templates and assembled into clonotypes. A clonotype was counted as expanded or contracted only if both edgeR and NoisET called the change significant, with noise models trained on biological replicates. For edgeR calls, the thresholds were a false discovery rate-adjusted p below 0.01 and a log2 fold-change of 1. As an exploratory analysis of dynamics, max-normalized trajectories of the 1000 most abundant clonotypes were examined by PCA with hierarchical clustering. Separately sequenced CD4+ and CD8+ repertoires were used to assign the CD4 or CD8 phenotype of responding clones. TCRdb itself trimmed the public reads at Q25 with fastp, ran MiXCR and retained productive beta chains. Rows merge per CDR3 protein into single entries with the most common DNA and genes. The V and J calls and clone size come from TCRdb's table, not from the authors' own analysis. This sample holds 500,000 to 600,000 distinct CDR3 sequences; over 15% were observed only once. The top ten clones comprise around 11% of the sample.

PBMCs were isolated by Ficoll-Paque density gradient centrifugation. Inclusive of the bounding cysteine and phenylalanine, the CDR3 is 14 residues long. Only CDR3 DNA is held: 42 bases, read in frame from base 1. CDR1 and CDR2 (SSHAT, FNYEAQ) derive from the germline V gene (reference sequence). V and J are truncated by 5 bases and 4 bases respectively, leaving an intervening sequence of 14 bases. The TCR was taken from an adult woman who had mild COVID-19 (a few samples of this study predate the infection). The sample titles of this study are shuffled in the database, so cell type and time point are left out; the donor was told from shared clones. Sequencing was carried out using PBMCs or a T cell subset sorted from them (not recorded which). This chain is built from TRBV7-7 and TRBJ2-5; the D gene cannot be resolved reliably. The CDR3 here reads CASSLRESPETQYF. The sequenced DNA is TGTGCCAGCAGCCTTCGTGAGAGCCCAGAGACCCAGTACTTC.